This TCR beta chain was identified in a study of CD8 T cells in ankylosing spondylitis. General study points: Apparently characteristic of ankylosing spondylitis blood was a TCR beta motif (about 8 highly homologous variants). Clones linked to disease were reported to show significant enrichment in matched ankylosing spondylitis synovial fluid.

Quantitative 5'-RACE with molecular barcodes was used to make the TCR beta libraries. From the 5' RACE reads, TCRdb called clonotypes with MiXCR, one entry per CDR3 protein. This table has about 36,000 distinct CDR3 sequences, approximately 11% appearing once. Details on this clonotype: Its antigen is undetermined.

CDR1 is SGHTA, CDR2 FQGNSA, per germline. This CDR3 has 16 amino acids. V was shortened by 5 bases and J by 2 bases, with 19 bases between the two germline ends. This sequence joins TRBV7-2 and TRBJ2-7, with D possibly TRBD1 on 6 matching bases. The specimen was synovial fluid, either unsorted or a sorted T cell fraction (not recorded which). This sequence originates from a male donor with ankylosing spondylitis. For the CDR3, the DNA is TGTGCCAGCAGCAACTGGCGAGGGGGAACAGCCTACGAGCAGTACTTC. It codes for CASSNWRGGTAYEQYF.